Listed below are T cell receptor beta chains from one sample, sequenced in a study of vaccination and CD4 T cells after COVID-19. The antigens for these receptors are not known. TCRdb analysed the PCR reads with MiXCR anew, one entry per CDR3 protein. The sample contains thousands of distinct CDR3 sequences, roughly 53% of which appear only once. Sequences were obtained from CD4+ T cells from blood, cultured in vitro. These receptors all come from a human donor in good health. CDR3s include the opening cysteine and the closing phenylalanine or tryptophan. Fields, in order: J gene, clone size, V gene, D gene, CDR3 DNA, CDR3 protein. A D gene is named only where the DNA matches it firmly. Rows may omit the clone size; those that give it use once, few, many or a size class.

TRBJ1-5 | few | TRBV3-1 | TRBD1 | TGTGCCAGCAGCCGAGGACAGGGGGGAGGACAGCCCCAGCATTTT | CASSRGQGGGQPQHF
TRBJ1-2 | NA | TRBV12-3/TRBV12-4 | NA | TGTGCCAGCAAGGGTCGTCTACCTAACTATGGCTACACCTTC | CASKGRLPNYGYTF
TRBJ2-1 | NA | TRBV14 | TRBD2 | TGTGCCAGCAGCTCCCCCCGGCCTAGCGGAGGTTACAATGAGCAGTTCTTC | CASSSPRPSGGYNEQFF
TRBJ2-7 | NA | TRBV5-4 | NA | TGTGCCAGCAGCTTGAACCTACTACCCTCCTACGAGCAGTACTTC | CASSLNLLPSYEQYF
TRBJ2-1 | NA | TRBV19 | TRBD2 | TGTGCCAGTAATGAGTGGACTAGTGGGGGTGGGGAGCAGTTCTTC | CASNEWTSGGGEQFF
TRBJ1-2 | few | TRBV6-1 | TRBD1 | TGTGCCAGCAGAACAGGGGAGGATACCTATGGCTACACCTTC | CASRTGEDTYGYTF
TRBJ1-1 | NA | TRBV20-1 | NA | TGCAGTGCCGGGGGGGTGGGCACTGAAGCTTTCTTT | CSAGGVGTEAFF
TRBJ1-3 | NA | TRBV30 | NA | TGTGCCTGGAGAAGGGACTCCTACTCTGGAAACACCATATATTTT | CAWRRDSYSGNTIYF
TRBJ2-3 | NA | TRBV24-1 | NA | TGTGCCACCAGTGACCGACCCCAGGTGGGAGATACGCAGTATTTT | CATSDRPQVGDTQYF
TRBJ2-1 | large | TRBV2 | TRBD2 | TGTGCCAGCCTAAGCGGACTAGCGGCCTACAATGAGCAGTTCTTC | CASLSGLAAYNEQFF
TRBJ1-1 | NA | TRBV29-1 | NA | TGCAGCGTTGAAGGTCACAGAGTCCATTTCACTGAAGCTTTCTTT | CSVEGHRVHFTEAFF
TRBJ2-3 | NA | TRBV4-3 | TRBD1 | TGCGCCAGCAGCCAAGATAACAGGGGGCCTGATACGCAGTATTTT | CASSQDNRGPDTQYF